The T cell receptor beta chain under discussion was sequenced for a study of CXCR3-negative and CXCR3-positive naive CD8 T cells. In preparing the TRB cDNA libraries, 5' RACE with UMI labels was used. TCRdb reprocessed the 5' RACE reads and reports one entry per CDR3 protein, with no DNA. This sample's clone table lists more than 65,000 distinct CDR3 sequences. The length of the CDR3 is 18 residues. The germline V gene has CDR1 SEHNR and CDR2 FQNEAQ (reference sequence). The V gene is TRBV7-9, the J gene TRBJ2-3; TCRdb gives TRBD2 as the D gene, but with no DNA this cannot be confirmed. The sequence was obtained from a human donor in good health. Some clones in this sample may be carry-over from other donors' samples. Sequenced sample: naive CXCR3- CD8+ T cells from blood. As to subset: CD45RO-CCR7+CD27+CD95- naive CD8+ T cells lacking CXCR3 (TNR3-). The CDR3 spells CASSNSRGTSGRSDTQYF.